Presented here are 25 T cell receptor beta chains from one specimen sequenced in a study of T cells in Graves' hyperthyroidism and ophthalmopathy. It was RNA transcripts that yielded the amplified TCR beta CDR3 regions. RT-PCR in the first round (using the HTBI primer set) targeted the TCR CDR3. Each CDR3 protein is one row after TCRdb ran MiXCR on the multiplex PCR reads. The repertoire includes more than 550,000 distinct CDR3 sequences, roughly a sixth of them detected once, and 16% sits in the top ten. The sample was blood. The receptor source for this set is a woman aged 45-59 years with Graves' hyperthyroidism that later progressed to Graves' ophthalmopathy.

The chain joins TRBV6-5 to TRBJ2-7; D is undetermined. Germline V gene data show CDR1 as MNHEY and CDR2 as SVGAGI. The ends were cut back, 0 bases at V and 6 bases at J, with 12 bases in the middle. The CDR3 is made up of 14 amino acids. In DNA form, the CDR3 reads TGTGCCAGCAGTTACTCGCCCGGAAATCCCGAGCAGTACTTC. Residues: CASSYSPGNPEQYF.

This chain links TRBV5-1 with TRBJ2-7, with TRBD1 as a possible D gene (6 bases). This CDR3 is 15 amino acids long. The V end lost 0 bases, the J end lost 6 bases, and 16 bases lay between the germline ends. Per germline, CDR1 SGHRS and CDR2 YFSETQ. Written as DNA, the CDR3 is TGCGCCAGCAGCTTGGGCAACAGGGAAGGTCGCGAGCAGTACTTC. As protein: CASSLGNREGREQYF.

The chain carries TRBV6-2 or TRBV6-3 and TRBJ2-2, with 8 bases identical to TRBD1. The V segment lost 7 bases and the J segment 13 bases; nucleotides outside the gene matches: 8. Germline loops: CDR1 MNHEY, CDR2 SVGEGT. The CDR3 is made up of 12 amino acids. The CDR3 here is CASTNDRGVLFF. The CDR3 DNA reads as TGTGCCAGCACCAACGACAGGGGAGTGCTGTTTTTT.

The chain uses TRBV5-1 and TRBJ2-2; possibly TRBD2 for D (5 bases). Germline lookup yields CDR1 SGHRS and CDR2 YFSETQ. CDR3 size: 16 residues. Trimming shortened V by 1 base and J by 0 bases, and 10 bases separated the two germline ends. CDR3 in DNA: TGCGCCAGCAGCTTGTCCGGGGTAACGAACACCGGGGAGCTGTTTTTT. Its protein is CASSLSGVTNTGELFF.

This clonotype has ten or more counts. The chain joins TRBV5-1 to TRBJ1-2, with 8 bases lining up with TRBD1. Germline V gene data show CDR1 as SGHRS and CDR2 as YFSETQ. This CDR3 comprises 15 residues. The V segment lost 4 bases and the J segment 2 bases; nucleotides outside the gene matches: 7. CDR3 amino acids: CASSVGQARNYGYTF. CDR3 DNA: TGCGCCAGCAGCGTGGGACAGGCGAGAAACTATGGCTACACCTTC.

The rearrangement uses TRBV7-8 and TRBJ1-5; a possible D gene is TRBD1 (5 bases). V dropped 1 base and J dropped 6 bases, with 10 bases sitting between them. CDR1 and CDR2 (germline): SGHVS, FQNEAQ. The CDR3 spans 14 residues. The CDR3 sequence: CASSLVGRGQPQHF. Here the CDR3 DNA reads TGTGCCAGCAGCTTAGTGGGACGGGGTCAGCCCCAGCATTTT. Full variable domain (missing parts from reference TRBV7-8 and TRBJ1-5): GAGVSQSPRYKVAKRGQDVALRCDPISGHVSLFWYQQALGQGPEFLTYFQNEAQLDKSGLPSDRFFAERPEGSVSTLKIQRTQQEDSAVYLCASSLVGRGQPQHFGDGTRLSIL.

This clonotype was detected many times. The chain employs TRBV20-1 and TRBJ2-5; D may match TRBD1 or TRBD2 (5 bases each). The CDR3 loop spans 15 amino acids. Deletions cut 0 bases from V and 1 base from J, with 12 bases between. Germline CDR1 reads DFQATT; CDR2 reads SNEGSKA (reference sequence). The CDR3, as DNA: TGCAGTGCTAGAGATCAAAGGGACGTCCAAGAGACCCAGTACTTC. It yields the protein CSARDQRDVQETQYF.

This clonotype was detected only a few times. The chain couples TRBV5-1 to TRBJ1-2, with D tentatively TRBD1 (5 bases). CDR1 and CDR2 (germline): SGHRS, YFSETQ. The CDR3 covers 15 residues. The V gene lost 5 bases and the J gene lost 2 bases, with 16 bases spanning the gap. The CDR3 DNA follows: TGCGCCAGCAGTCCCGGGGGGGGAGTAAACTATGGCTACACCTTC. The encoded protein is CASSPGGGVNYGYTF.

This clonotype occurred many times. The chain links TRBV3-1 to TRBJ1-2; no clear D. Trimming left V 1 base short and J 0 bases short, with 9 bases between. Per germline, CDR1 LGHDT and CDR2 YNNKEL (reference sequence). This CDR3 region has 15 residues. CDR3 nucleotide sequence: TGTGCCAGCAGCCAAGGCGGCGGCCCTAACTATGGCTACACCTTC. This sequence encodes CASSQGGGPNYGYTF.

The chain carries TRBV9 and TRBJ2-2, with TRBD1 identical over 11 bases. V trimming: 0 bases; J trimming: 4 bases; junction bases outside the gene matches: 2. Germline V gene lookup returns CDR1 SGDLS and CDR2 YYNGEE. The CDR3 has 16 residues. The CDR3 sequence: CASSVEGTGGTGELFF. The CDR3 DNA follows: TGTGCCAGCAGCGTAGAGGGGACAGGGGGCACCGGGGAGCTGTTTTTT.

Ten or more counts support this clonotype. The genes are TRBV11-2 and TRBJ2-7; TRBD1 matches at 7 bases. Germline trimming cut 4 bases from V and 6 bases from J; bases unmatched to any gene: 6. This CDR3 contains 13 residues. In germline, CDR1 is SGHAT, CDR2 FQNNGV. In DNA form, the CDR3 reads TGTGCCAGCAGCTGGGACAGTTGGAGCGAGCAGTACTTC. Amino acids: CASSWDSWSEQYF.

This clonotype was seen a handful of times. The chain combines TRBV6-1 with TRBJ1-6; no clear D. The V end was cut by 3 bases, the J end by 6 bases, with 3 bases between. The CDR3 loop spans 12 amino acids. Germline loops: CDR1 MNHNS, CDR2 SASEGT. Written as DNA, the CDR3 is TGTGCCAGCAGTGATACTAATTCACCCCTCCACTTT. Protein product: CASSDTNSPLHF.

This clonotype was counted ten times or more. CDR3 in DNA: TGTGCCAGCAGTCCCCATGGCAGGGAGGACACAGATACGCAGTATTTT. It yields the protein CASSPHGREDTDTQYF. This chain links TRBV27 with TRBJ2-3; D perhaps matches TRBD2 (6 bases). Trimming removed 5 bases at V and 2 bases at J, with 17 bases between. Germline assignment: CDR1 MNHEY and CDR2 SMNVEV (reference sequence). The CDR3 loop spans 16 amino acids.

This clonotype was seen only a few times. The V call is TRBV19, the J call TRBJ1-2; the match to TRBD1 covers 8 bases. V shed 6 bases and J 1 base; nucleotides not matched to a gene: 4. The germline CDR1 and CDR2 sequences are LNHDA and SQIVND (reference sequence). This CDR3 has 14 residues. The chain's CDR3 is CASRDRGINYGYTF. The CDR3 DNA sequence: TGTGCCAGTAGAGACAGGGGCATTAACTATGGCTACACCTTC.

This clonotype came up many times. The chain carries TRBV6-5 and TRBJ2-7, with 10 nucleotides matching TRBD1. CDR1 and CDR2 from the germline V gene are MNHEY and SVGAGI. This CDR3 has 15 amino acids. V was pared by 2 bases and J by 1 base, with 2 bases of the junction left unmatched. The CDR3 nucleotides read TGTGCCAGCAGTTACGGGGGACAGGGGTCCTACGAGCAGTACTTC. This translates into CASSYGGQGSYEQYF.

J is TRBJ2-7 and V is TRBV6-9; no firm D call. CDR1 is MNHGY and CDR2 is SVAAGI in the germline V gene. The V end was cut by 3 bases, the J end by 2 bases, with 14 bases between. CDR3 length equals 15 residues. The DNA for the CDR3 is TGTGCCAGCAGTTACGGCGTACAAAAGACCTACGAGCAGTACTTC. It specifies CASSYGVQKTYEQYF.

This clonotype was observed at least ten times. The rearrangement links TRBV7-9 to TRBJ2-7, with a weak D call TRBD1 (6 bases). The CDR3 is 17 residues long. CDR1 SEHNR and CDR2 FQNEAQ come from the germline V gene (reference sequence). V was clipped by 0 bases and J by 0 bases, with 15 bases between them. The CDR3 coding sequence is TGTGCCAGCAGCTTAGCGCTCGGCAGGGGAGCCTCCTACGAGCAGTACTTC. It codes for CASSLALGRGASYEQYF. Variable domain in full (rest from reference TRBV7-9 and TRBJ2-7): DTGVSQNPRHKITKRGQNVTFRCDPISEHNRLYWYRQTLGQGPEFLTYFQNEAQLEKSRLLSDRFSAERPKGSFSTLEIQRTEQGDSAMYLCASSLALGRGASYEQYFGPGTRLTVT.

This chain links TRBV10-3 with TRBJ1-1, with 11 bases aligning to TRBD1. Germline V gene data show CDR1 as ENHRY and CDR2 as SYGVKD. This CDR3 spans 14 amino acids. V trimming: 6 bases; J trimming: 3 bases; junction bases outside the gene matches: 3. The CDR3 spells CAIRTGQGDTEAFF. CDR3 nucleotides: TGTGCCATCAGGACGGGACAGGGGGACACTGAAGCTTTCTTT.

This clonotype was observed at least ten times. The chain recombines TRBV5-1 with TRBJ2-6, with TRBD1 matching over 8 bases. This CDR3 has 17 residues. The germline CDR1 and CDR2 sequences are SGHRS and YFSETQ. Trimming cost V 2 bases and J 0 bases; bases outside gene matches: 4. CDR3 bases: TGCGCCAGCAGCTTCAGGGGGCGGAGCTCTGGGGCCAACGTCCTGACTTTC. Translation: CASSFRGRSSGANVLTF.

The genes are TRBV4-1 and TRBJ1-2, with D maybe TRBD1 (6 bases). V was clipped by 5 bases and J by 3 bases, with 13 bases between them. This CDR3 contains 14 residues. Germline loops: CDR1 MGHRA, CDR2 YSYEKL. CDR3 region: CASSEGGGYYGYTF. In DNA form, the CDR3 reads TGCGCCAGCAGCGAAGGGGGGGGCTACTATGGCTACACCTTC.

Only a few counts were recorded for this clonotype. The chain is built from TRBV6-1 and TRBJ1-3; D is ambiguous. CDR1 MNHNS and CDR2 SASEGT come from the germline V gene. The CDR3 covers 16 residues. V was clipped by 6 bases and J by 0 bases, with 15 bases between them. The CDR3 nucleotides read TGTGCCAGCAGAGGTCTTCGAGAAAACTCTGGAAACACCATATATTTT. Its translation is CASRGLRENSGNTIYF.

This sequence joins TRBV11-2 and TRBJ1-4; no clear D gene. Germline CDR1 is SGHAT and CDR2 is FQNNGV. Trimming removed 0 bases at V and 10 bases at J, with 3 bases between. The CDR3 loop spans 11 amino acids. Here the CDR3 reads CASSLDAKLFF. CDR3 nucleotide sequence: TGTGCCAGCAGCTTAGACGCAAAACTGTTTTTT. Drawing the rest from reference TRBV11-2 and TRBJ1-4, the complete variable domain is EAGVAQSPRYKIIEKRQSVAFWCNPISGHATLYWYQQILGQGPKLLIQFQNNGVVDDSQLPKDRFSAERLKGVDSTLKIQPAKLEDSAVYLCASSLDAKLFFGSGTQLSVL.

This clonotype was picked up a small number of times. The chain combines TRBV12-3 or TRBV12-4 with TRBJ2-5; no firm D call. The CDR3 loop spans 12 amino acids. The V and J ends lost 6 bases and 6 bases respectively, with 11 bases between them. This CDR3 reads CASSYWDKTQYF. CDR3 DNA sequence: TGTGCCAGCAGCTATTGGGATAAGACCCAGTACTTC.

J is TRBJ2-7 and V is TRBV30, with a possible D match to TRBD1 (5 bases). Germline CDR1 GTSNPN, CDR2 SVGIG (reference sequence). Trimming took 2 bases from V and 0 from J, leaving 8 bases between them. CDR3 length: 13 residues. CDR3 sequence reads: CAWSLTVSYEQYF. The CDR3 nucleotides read TGTGCCTGGAGTTTGACAGTCTCCTACGAGCAGTACTTC.

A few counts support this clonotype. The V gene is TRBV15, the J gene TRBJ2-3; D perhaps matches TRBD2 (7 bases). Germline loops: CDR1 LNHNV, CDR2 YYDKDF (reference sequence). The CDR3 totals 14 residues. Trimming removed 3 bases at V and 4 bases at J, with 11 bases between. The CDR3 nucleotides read TGTGCCACCAGCAGTGGGGGGGGCGCAGATACGCAGTATTTT. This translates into CATSSGGGADTQYF.